The 12 T cell receptor beta chains below were found in one sample sequenced in a study of cytomegalovirus exposure and HLA in healthy donors. With 60 Vbeta and 13 Jbeta primers, the PCR was carried out. The data were produced by immunoSEQ multiplex PCR, yet TCRdb's version contains in-frame clones alone and is incomplete. The table lists about 250,000 clones, 80% to 90% of them singletons. The sample comprised PBMCs. The receptor source for this set is a girl aged 2-15 years in good health and CMV-seronegative.

The chain is built from TRBV27 and TRBJ1-2; D is undetermined. Germline V lookup: CDR1 MNHEY, CDR2 SMNVEV (reference sequence). This CDR3 spans 14 amino acids. Trimming pared 2 bases from V and 8 bases from J, leaving 15 bases between. CDR3 in amino acids: CASSLTGWSEGYTF. CDR3 nucleotides: TGTGCCAGCAGTTTAACGGGGTGGTCAGAGGGCTACACCTTC.

This sequence joins TRBV23-1 and TRBJ2-3, with 7 bases lining up with TRBD2. TRBV23-1 is an ORF for which the function is uncertain. The CDR3 runs 20 residues. With V trimmed by 3 bases and J by 8 bases, 26 bases remained unmatched. CDR3 loop: CASSHPAQTSPLREPGTQYF. Here the CDR3 DNA reads TGCGCCAGCAGTCACCCGGCCCAGACTAGCCCTCTGAGGGAGCCCGGTACGCAGTATTTT.

This clone came up a few times. The rearrangement uses TRBV15 and TRBJ1-4, with D possibly TRBD1 on 6 matching bases. V was clipped by 0 bases and J by 8 bases, with 19 bases between them. Germline CDR1 is LNHNV and CDR2 is YYDKDF (reference sequence). This CDR3 comprises 17 residues. CDR3 DNA: TGTGCCACCAGCAGAGACGGAAGGGGGTTCGGTTTAGAAAAACTGTTTTTT. It encodes CATSRDGRGFGLEKLFF.

The gene calls are TRBV7-8 and TRBJ1-6; weak D call: TRBD1 (5 bases). There are 16 residues in the CDR3. V lost 3 bases to trimming and J lost 2 bases, with 11 bases between them. Per germline, CDR1 SGHVS and CDR2 FQNEAQ. As DNA, the CDR3 is TGTGCCAGCAGCTTGACCCAGGGTCCCTATAATTCACCCCTCCACTTT. Protein sequence: CASSLTQGPYNSPLHF.

Turning to this clone: Other DNA sequences from this sample encode an identical CDR3 as well. This chain joins TRBV6-5 and TRBJ1-4; no reliable D call. V was shortened by 4 bases and J by 2 bases, with 11 bases between the two germline ends. This CDR3 region has 15 residues. The germline gives CDR1 MNHEY, CDR2 SVGAGI. CDR3: CASSSNPSTNEKLFF. The CDR3 nucleotides are TGTGCCAGCAGTTCCAATCCCAGTACTAATGAAAAACTGTTTTTT.

The count of this clone is one. This chain connects TRBV7-6 to TRBJ2-7; maybe TRBD2 (7 bases). Trimming left V 4 bases short and J 0 bases short, with 19 bases between. This CDR3 region has 17 residues. Germline V gives CDR1 SGHVS, CDR2 FNYEAQ. Written as DNA, the CDR3 is TGTGCCAGCAGCTCCCACAGAGGGGGGGGACCCTCCTACGAGCAGTACTTC. Translated: CASSSHRGGGPSYEQYF.

This clone appeared a single time. The V gene is TRBV12-5, the J gene TRBJ2-7; D possibly corresponds to TRBD1 (6 bases). The CDR3 runs 16 residues. Germline V gene data show CDR1 as LGHNT and CDR2 as FRNRAP. Trimming stripped 2 bases from V and 5 bases from J, with 19 bases between. The CDR3 loop is CASGLSLGTGTHEQYF. The CDR3 coding sequence is TGTGCTAGTGGTTTGTCCCTAGGAACAGGGACCCACGAGCAGTACTTC.

A remark on this clone: The sample has other DNA sequences that encode this CDR3 too. This chain joins TRBV5-1 and TRBJ2-5; 7 bases agree with TRBD2. The V gene's germline CDR1 is SGHRS and CDR2 YFSETQ. The junction had 4 bases not matched to a gene; V was cut back by 4 bases and J by 4 bases. CDR3 length equals 13 residues. The CDR3: CASSLTGGETQYF. CDR3 DNA: TGCGCCAGCAGCCTCACGGGGGGAGAGACCCAGTACTTC.

J is TRBJ2-5 and V is TRBV11-2; TRBD2 matches 14 bases. Germline-derived CDR1 and CDR2 are SGHAT and FQNNGV. This CDR3 region has 16 residues. V trimming: 6 bases; J trimming: 4 bases; junction bases outside the gene matches: 7. This CDR3 reads CASRRTSGGPGETQYF. CDR3 coding DNA: TGTGCCAGCAGACGGACTAGCGGGGGGCCGGGAGAGACCCAGTACTTC. Looking up the rest from reference TRBV11-2 and TRBJ2-5 gives the full variable domain: EAGVAQSPRYKIIEKRQSVAFWCNPISGHATLYWYQQILGQGPKLLIQFQNNGVVDDSQLPKDRFSAERLKGVDSTLKIQPAKLEDSAVYLCASRRTSGGPGETQYFGPGTRLLVL.

Only a few counts were recorded for this clone. The chain joins TRBV5-4 to TRBJ1-1, with a possible D match to TRBD1 (6 bases). CDR3 size: 15 residues. The V and J ends lost 2 bases and 1 base respectively, with 12 bases between them. Germline V gene data show CDR1 as SGHNT and CDR2 as YYREEE (reference sequence). The CDR3 coding sequence is TGTGCCAGCAGCTTTGGTCAGACAGGGAACACTGAAGCTTTCTTT. Translated, it gives CASSFGQTGNTEAFF.

This clone occurred once. The gene calls are TRBV7-7 and TRBJ2-1; the match to TRBD2 covers 7 bases. This CDR3 is built from 13 residues. CDR1 and CDR2 from the germline V gene are SSHAT and FNYEAQ (reference sequence). J lost 9 bases, V lost 1 base, and 3 bases had no gene match. The CDR3 sequence is CASSLVASGEQFF. In nucleotides, the CDR3 is TGTGCCAGCAGCTTAGTCGCTAGCGGTGAGCAGTTCTTC.

The chain carries TRBV30 and TRBJ1-1; D is unresolved. Germline V gene sequence: CDR1 GTSNPN, CDR2 SVGIG (reference sequence). Trimming took off 3 bases at V and 5 bases at J, with 10 bases between the two ends. This CDR3 region has 12 residues. The CDR3 DNA follows: TGTGCCTGGAGAAGGAGGTGGACTGAAGCTTTCTTT. Translation gives CAWRRRWTEAFF.